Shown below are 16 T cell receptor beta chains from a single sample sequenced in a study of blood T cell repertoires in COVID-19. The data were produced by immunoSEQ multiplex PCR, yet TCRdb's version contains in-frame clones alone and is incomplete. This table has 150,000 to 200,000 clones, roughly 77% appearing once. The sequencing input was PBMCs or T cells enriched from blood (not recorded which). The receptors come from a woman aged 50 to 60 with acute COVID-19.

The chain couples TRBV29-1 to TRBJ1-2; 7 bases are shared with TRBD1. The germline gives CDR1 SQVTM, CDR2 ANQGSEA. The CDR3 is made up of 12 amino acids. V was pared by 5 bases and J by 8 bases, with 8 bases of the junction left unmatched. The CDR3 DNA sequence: TGCAGCGTTAGAAGGGGGCAAGGAGGCTACACCTTC. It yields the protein CSVRRGQGGYTF. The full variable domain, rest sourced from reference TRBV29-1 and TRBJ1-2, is SAVISQKPSRDICQRGTSLTIQCQVDSQVTMMFWYRQQPGQSLTLIATANQGSEATYESGFVIDKFPISRPNLTFSTLTVSNMSPEDSSIYLCSVRRGQGGYTFGSGTRLTVV.

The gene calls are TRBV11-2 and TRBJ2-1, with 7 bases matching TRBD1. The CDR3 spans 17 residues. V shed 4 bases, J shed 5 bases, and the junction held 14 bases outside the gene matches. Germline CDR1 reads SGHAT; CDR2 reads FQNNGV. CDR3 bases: TGTGCCAGCAGCTACCAACCTACAGGGGCGGTGGACAATGAGCAGTTCTTC. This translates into CASSYQPTGAVDNEQFF. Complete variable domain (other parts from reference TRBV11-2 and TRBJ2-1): EAGVAQSPRYKIIEKRQSVAFWCNPISGHATLYWYQQILGQGPKLLIQFQNNGVVDDSQLPKDRFSAERLKGVDSTLKIQPAKLEDSAVYLCASSYQPTGAVDNEQFFGPGTRLTVL.

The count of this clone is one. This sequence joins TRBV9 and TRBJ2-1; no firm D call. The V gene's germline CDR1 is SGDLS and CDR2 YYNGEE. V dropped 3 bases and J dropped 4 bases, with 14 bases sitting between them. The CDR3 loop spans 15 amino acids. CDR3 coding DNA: TGTGCCAGCAGCGAAGATAGTCCCTCTTACAATGAGCAGTTCTTC. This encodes CASSEDSPSYNEQFF.

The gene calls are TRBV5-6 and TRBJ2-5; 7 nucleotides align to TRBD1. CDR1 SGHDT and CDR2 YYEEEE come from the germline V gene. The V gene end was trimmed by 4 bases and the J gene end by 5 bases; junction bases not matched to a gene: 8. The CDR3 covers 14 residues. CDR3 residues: CASSPRTGGETQYF. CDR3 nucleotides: TGTGCCAGCAGCCCCCGGACAGGAGGTGAGACCCAGTACTTC.

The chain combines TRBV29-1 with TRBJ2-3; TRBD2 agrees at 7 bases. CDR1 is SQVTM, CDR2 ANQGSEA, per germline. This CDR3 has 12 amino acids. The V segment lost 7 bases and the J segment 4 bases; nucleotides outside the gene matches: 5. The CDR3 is CSGHSGADTQYF. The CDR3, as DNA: TGCAGCGGCCACAGCGGGGCAGATACGCAGTATTTT.

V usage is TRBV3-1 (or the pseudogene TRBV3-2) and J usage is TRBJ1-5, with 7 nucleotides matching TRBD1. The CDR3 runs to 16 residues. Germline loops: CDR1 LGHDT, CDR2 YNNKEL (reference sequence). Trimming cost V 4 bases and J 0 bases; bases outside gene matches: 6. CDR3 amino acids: CASSPRGQSSNQPQHF. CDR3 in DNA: TGTGCCAGCAGCCCCCGGGGACAGAGTAGCAATCAGCCCCAGCATTTT.

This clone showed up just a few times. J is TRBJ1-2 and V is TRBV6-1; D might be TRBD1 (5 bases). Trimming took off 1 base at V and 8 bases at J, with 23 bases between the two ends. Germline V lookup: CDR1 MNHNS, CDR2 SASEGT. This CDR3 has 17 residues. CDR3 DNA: TGTGCCAGCAGTGAAGGGTCTTGGCAGGGAAGGGGAGGAGGCTACACCTTC. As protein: CASSEGSWQGRGGGYTF.

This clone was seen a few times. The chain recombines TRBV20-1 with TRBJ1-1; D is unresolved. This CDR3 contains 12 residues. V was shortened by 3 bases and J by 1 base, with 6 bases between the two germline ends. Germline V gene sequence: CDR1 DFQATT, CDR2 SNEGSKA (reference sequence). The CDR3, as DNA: TGCAGTGCTAGTCCCCAGAACACTGAAGCTTTCTTT. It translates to CSASPQNTEAFF.

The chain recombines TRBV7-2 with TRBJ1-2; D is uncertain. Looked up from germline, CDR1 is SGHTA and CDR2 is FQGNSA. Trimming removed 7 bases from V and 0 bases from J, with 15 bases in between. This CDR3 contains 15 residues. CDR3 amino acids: CASTPSTLPNYGYTF. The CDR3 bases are TGTGCCAGCACCCCCTCGACACTTCCTAACTATGGCTACACCTTC.

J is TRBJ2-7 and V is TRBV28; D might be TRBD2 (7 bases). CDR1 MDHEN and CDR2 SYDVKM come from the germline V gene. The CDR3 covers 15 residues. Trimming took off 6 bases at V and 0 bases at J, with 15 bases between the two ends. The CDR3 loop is CASRKRDTSSYEQYV. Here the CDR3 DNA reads TGTGCCAGCAGAAAGCGGGACACAAGCTCCTACGAGCAGTACGTC.

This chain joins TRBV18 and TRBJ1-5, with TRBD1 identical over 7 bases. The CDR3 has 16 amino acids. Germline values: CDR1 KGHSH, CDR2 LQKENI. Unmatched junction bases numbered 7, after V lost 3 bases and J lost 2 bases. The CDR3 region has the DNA TGTGCCAGCTCACCGGGACAGTACCTAGGCAATCAGCCCCAGCATTTT. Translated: CASSPGQYLGNQPQHF.

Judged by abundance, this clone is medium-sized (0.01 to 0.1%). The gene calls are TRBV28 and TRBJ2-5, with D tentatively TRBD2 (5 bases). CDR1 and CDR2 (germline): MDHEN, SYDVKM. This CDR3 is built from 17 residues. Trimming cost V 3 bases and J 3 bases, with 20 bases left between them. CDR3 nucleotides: TGTGCCAGCAGTTTGAGTCCCGAGGAACCCGGGGAAGAGACCCAGTACTTC. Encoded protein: CASSLSPEEPGEETQYF.

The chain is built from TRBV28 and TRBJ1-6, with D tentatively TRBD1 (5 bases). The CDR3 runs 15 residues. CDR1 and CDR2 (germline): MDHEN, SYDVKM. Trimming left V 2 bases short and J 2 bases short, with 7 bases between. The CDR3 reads CASSLTGTYNSPLHF. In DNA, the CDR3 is TGTGCCAGCAGTTTAACAGGAACCTATAATTCACCCCTCCACTTT.

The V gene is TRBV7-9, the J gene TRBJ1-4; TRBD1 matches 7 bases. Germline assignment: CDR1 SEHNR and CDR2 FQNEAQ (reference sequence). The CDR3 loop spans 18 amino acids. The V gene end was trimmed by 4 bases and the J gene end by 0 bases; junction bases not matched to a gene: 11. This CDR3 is CASSSRQGEVTTNEKLFF. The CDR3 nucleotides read TGTGCCAGCAGCTCGAGACAGGGTGAGGTGACAACTAATGAAAAACTGTTTTTT.

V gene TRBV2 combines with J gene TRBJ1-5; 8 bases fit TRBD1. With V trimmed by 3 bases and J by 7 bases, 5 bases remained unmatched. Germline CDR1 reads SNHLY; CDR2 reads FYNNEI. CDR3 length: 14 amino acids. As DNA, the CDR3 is TGTGCCAGCAGTGAGGGGGGACAGGTCCAGCCCCAGCATTTT. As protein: CASSEGGQVQPQHF.

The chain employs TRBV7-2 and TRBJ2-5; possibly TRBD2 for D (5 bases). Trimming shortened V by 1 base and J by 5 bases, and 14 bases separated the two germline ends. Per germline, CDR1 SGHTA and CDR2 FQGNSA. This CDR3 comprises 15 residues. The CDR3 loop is CASSLGPARGETQYF. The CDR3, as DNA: TGTGCCAGCAGCTTAGGACCGGCTAGAGGGGAGACCCAGTACTTC.